The clone carrying this TCR beta chain was seen a single time. The length of the CDR3 is 15 residues. J was trimmed by 4 bases and V by 0 bases; bases with no gene match: 5. Per germline, CDR1 LNHNV and CDR2 YYDKDF (reference sequence). Assay used: immunoSEQ multiplex PCR; TCRdb lists only in-frame clones, some missing. The repertoire holds about 680,000 clones, with more than 70% as singletons. Specified treatment: roughly 19 received Ad26.COV2.S at low or high dose, single or two shots; roughly five received placebo; per-sample allocation not given. Samples came from day 63 after the first vaccine or placebo injection. This record belongs to a study of Ad26.COV2.S vaccination and SARS-CoV-2 variants.

The chain combines TRBV15 with TRBJ1-2, with 7 bases aligning to TRBD1. The sequence was obtained from a person aged 18 to 65 who received the Ad26.COV2.S COVID-19 vaccine or a placebo. The sample consisted of peripheral blood, taken in a trial of Ad26.COV2.S vaccine versus placebo. CDR3 sequence reads: CATSRESRGSYGYTF. DNA for the CDR3: TGTGCCACCAGCAGAGAATCCAGGGGGTCCTATGGCTACACCTTC.